Following are 15 T cell receptor beta chains from one sample sequenced in a study of regulatory T cells in long-lasting Graves disease. Time point defined: persistent/refractory GD, antithyroid drugs over 5 years with positive TRAb. PBMCs were the source of the RNA used for TCR sequencing. Researchers made TCR beta libraries by using iRepertoire HTBI primers and running Arm-PCR on CDR3 regions. TCRdb recomputed calls from the multiplex PCR reads with MiXCR, one row per CDR3 protein. In the table there are 700,000 or so distinct CDR3 sequences, 30% of which are singletons. The material was peripheral blood mononuclear cells (PBMCs), obtained when the disease was refractory, from a patient treated with antithyroid drugs. These receptors came from a female donor with Graves disease.

The chain uses TRBV10-3 and TRBJ1-5; D remains ambiguous. Germline CDR1 ENHRY, CDR2 SYGVKD. Trimming took off 4 bases at V and 4 bases at J, with 8 bases between the two ends. The CDR3 loop spans 13 amino acids. The CDR3 region is CAISGSENQPQHF. Here the CDR3 DNA reads TGTGCCATCAGTGGGTCAGAAAATCAGCCCCAGCATTTT.

The chain is built from TRBV4-2 and TRBJ2-5, with D tentatively TRBD2 (5 bases). Between the trimmed V and J ends, which lost 1 base and 5 bases, there was a span of 17 bases. Germline CDR1 and CDR2: LGHNA and YNFKEQ. CDR3 size: 16 residues. CDR3 loop: CASSQVASGRAETQYF. For the CDR3, the DNA is TGTGCCAGCAGCCAAGTGGCCAGCGGTAGGGCGGAGACCCAGTACTTC.

V and J are TRBV2 and TRBJ2-1, with a tentative D call TRBD2 (7 bases). V gave up 8 bases and J gave up 7 bases, with 21 bases separating them. In germline, CDR1 is SNHLY, CDR2 FYNNEI. This CDR3 spans 15 amino acids. The CDR3: CASGGALARDNEQFF. DNA for the CDR3: TGTGCCAGCGGGGGGGCCTTAGCGAGGGATAATGAGCAGTTCTTC. The complete variable domain, with remaining parts taken from reference TRBV2 and TRBJ2-1, reads EPEVTQTPSHQVTQMGQEVILRCVPISNHLYFYWYRQILGQKVEFLVSFYNNEISEKSEIFDDQFSVERPDGSNFTLKIRSTKLEDSAMYFCASGGALARDNEQFFGPGTRLTVL.

A word on this clonotype: This is likely an artifact of a read error, given a far larger clone one base away. The conserved closing phenylalanine or tryptophan is absent in this CDR3, likely reflecting a read error. This chain joins TRBV28 and TRBJ1-1; D call uncertain. The CDR3 has 11 residues. Germline-derived CDR1 and CDR2 are MDHEN and SYDVKM. Trimming removed 6 bases from V and 1 base from J, with 3 bases in between. CDR3: CASSKNTEAFS. The CDR3 DNA sequence: TGTGCCAGCAGCAAGAACACTGAAGCTTTCTCT.

In this sample, this clonotype turned up a few times. V gene TRBV11-2 combines with J gene TRBJ1-1; 7 bases fit TRBD1. This CDR3 is built from 13 residues. V shed 7 bases, J shed 4 bases, and the junction held 6 bases outside the gene matches. Germline lookup yields CDR1 SGHAT and CDR2 FQNNGV. The CDR3 sequence is CASNLNRGTEAFF. Here the CDR3 DNA reads TGTGCCAGCAACCTAAACAGGGGCACTGAAGCTTTCTTT.

This clonotype was picked up many times. The chain couples TRBV2 to TRBJ2-2; D perhaps matches TRBD1 (6 bases). This CDR3 has 15 amino acids. Trimming left V 11 bases short and J 0 bases short, with 16 bases between. The germline CDR1 and CDR2 sequences are SNHLY and FYNNEI. CDR3 protein: CASRSGTTNTGELFF. The DNA of the CDR3 is TGTGCCTCTCGTTCCGGGACAACGAACACCGGGGAGCTGTTTTTT. The full variable domain, rest sourced from reference TRBV2 and TRBJ2-2, is EPEVTQTPSHQVTQMGQEVILRCVPISNHLYFYWYRQILGQKVEFLVSFYNNEISEKSEIFDDQFSVERPDGSNFTLKIRSTKLEDSAMYFCASRSGTTNTGELFFGEGSRLTVL.

The rearrangement links TRBV28 to TRBJ1-2, with no clear D. The CDR3 runs to 10 residues. V gave up 8 bases and J gave up 7 bases, with 8 bases separating them. Germline assignment: CDR1 MDHEN and CDR2 SYDVKM. The CDR3 protein is CASAGGGYTF. The CDR3 nucleotides read TGTGCCAGCGCGGGTGGTGGCTACACCTTC.

The CDR3 region is CASSFMVHEQYF. CDR3 in DNA: TGTGCCAGCAGCTTCATGGTCCACGAGCAGTACTTC. This rearrangement joins TRBV7-9 to TRBJ2-7, with D unresolved. The CDR3 spans 12 residues. Germline V gene data show CDR1 as SEHNR and CDR2 as FQNEAQ (reference sequence). V shed 3 bases and J shed 5 bases, with 8 bases lying between them. The full variable domain, with the rest looked up from reference TRBV7-9 and TRBJ2-7, is DTGVSQNPRHKITKRGQNVTFRCDPISEHNRLYWYRQTLGQGPEFLTYFQNEAQLEKSRLLSDRFSAERPKGSFSTLEIQRTEQGDSAMYLCASSFMVHEQYFGPGTRLTVT.

In this sample, this clonotype turned up many times. The rearrangement uses TRBV3-1 and TRBJ1-2; the D gene is possibly TRBD1 (5 bases). The CDR3 is 12 amino acids. CDR1 is LGHDT and CDR2 is YNNKEL in the germline V gene (reference sequence). The germline V and J ends were trimmed by 5 bases and 5 bases, with 9 bases remaining between them. Here the CDR3 reads CASSTHRYGYTF. The DNA for the CDR3 is TGTGCCAGCAGCACCCACAGGTATGGCTACACCTTC.

The V gene is TRBV7-3, the J gene TRBJ2-7; TRBD1 aligns across 9 bases. Germline values: CDR1 SGHTA, CDR2 FQGTGA. Germline trimming cut 4 bases from V and 6 bases from J; bases unmatched to any gene: 7. CDR3 size: 14 residues. CDR3 in DNA: TGTGCCAGCAGCTGGACGGGGACAGGGTCCGAGCAGTACTTC. Its protein product is CASSWTGTGSEQYF.

The chain uses TRBV20-1 and TRBJ1-5; D gene unclear. The germline V and J ends were trimmed by 5 bases and 0 bases, with 14 bases remaining between them. Germline assignment: CDR1 DFQATT and CDR2 SNEGSKA (reference sequence). This CDR3 is 15 amino acids long. CDR3 bases: TGCAGTGCTCGGGGAAGTAGTTTTAGCAATCAGCCCCAGCATTTT. It is translated as CSARGSSFSNQPQHF.

The J gene is TRBJ2-1, the V gene TRBV6-1; the match to TRBD2 covers 9 bases. The CDR3 contains 13 residues. V lost 10 bases and J lost 6; bases outside the gene matches: 7. Per the germline V gene, CDR1 is MNHNS and CDR2 is SASEGT. CDR3: CAIKREDLNEQFF. DNA for the CDR3: TGTGCCATCAAGCGGGAGGATCTCAATGAGCAGTTCTTC.

Only a few counts were recorded for this clonotype. The chain has TRBV5-1 and TRBJ1-1, with 8 bases lining up with TRBD1. CDR3 length: 16 amino acids. Germline V lookup: CDR1 SGHRS, CDR2 YFSETQ. V lost 0 bases to trimming and J lost 0 bases; unmatched junction nucleotides: 4. CDR3 loop: CASSLVGTGVNTEAFF. In DNA, the CDR3 is TGCGCCAGCAGCTTGGTAGGGACAGGAGTGAACACTGAAGCTTTCTTT.

This chain links TRBV29-1 with TRBJ1-1; no definite D call. This CDR3 comprises 11 residues. Trimming shortened V by 6 bases and J by 3 bases, and 8 bases separated the two germline ends. In germline, CDR1 is SQVTM, CDR2 ANQGSEA. The CDR3 DNA reads as TGCAGCGTACGACGGGACACTGAAGCTTTCTTT. Encoded protein: CSVRRDTEAFF.

V gene TRBV27 combines with J gene TRBJ1-5; TRBD1 matches 7 bases. Germline V gene data show CDR1 as MNHEY and CDR2 as SMNVEV (reference sequence). Trimming cost V 0 bases and J 2 bases; bases outside gene matches: 10. The CDR3 is 18 residues long. The CDR3 protein is CASSLSRGAGGGNQPQHF. As DNA, the CDR3 is TGTGCCAGCAGTTTATCTCGGGGGGCAGGGGGTGGCAATCAGCCCCAGCATTTT.